This T cell receptor beta chain was recovered during a study of neoadjuvant anti-PD-1 for oral cavity cancer. The overall study: Patients mostly received three to four biweekly nivolumab doses at 3 mg/kg before surgery. Non-progressing patients received a fourth nivolumab dose near day 43, then surgery on days 50-56.

Germline V gene lookup returns CDR1 SGHVS and CDR2 FQNEAQ. The CDR3 runs to 13 residues. V lost 5 bases to trimming and J lost 1 base, with 8 bases between them. Time point here: after neoadjuvant nivolumab, at surgical resection. These newly diagnosed stage II-IVA oral cavity squamous cell carcinoma patients had no prior systemic or radiation treatment. The patients had HPV-negative, locally advanced oral cavity squamous cell carcinoma. The protocol was immunoSEQ multiplex PCR, while the TCRdb copy is restricted to in-frame clones and leaves out a portion. The sample carries about 42,000 clones, 77% recorded once.

This rearrangement joins TRBV7-8 to TRBJ1-1, with D unresolved. This receptor was identified in a person aged 40-85 years with oral cavity squamous cell carcinoma. The sequencing here drew on PBMCs, taken after nivolumab (anti-PD-1) treatment. CDR3: CASSDRGNTEAFF. CDR3 DNA: TGTGCCAGCAGCGACCGGGGGAACACTGAAGCTTTCTTT.